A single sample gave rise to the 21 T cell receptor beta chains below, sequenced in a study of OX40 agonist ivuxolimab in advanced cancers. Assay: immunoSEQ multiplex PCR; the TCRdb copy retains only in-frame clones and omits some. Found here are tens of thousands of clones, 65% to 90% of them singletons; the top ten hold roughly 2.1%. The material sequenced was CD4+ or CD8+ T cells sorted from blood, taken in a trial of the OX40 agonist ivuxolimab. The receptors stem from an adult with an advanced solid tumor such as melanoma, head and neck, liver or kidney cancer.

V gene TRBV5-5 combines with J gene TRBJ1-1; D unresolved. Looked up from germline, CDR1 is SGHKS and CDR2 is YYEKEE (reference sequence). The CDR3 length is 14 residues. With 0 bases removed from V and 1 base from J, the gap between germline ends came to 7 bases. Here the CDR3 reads CASSLVWSNTEAFF. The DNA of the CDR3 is TGTGCCAGCAGCTTGGTCTGGTCGAACACTGAAGCTTTCTTT.

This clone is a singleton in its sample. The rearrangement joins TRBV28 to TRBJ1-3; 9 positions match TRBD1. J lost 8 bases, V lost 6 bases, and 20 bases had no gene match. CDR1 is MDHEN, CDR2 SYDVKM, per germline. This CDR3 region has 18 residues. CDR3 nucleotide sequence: TGTGCCAGCAGCTGGGTTTCCGGGACAGGGAGCTTGCCTCACACCATATATTTT. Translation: CASSWVSGTGSLPHTIYF.

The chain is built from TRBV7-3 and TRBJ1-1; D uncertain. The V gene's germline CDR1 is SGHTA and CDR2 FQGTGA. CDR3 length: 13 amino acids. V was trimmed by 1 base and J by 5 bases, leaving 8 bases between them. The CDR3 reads CASSLNENTEAFF. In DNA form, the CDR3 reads TGTGCCAGCAGCTTAAATGAAAATACTGAAGCTTTCTTT. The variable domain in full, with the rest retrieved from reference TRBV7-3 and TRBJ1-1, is GAGVSQTPSNKVTEKGKYVELRCDPISGHTALYWYRQSLGQGPEFLIYFQGTGAADDSGLPNDRFFAVRPEGSVSTLKIQRTERGDSAVYLCASSLNENTEAFFGQGTRLTVV.

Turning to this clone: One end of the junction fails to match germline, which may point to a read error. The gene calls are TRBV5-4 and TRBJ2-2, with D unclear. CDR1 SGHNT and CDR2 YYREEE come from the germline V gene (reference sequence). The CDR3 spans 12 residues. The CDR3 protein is CASSLNSGELFF. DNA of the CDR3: TGTGCCAGCAGCTTGAACTCCGGGGAGCTGTTTTTT.

The CDR3 coding sequence is TGTGCCAGCAGCTTAGTTTTCGGTAGCGCGAGAACTAAAGAGACCCAGTACTTC. Residues: CASSLVFGSARTKETQYF. The rearrangement uses TRBV7-8 and TRBJ2-5; tentative D call: TRBD2 (5 bases). Per the germline V gene, CDR1 is SGHVS and CDR2 is FQNEAQ. V was shortened by 1 base and J by 3 bases, with 21 bases between the two germline ends. The CDR3 sequence is 18 residues long. Full variable domain (remainder filled in from reference TRBV7-8 and TRBJ2-5): GAGVSQSPRYKVAKRGQDVALRCDPISGHVSLFWYQQALGQGPEFLTYFQNEAQLDKSGLPSDRFFAERPEGSVSTLKIQRTQQEDSAVYLCASSLVFGSARTKETQYFGPGTRLLVL.

CDR3 bases: TGTGCCAGCAGCACCGGAGCGGGGACGAACACCGGGGAGCTGTTTTTT. Its protein is CASSTGAGTNTGELFF. The genes are TRBV7-8 and TRBJ2-2; 7 positions match TRBD2. Trimming cost V 5 bases and J 0 bases; bases outside gene matches: 6. In germline, CDR1 is SGHVS, CDR2 FQNEAQ. The CDR3 has 16 residues.

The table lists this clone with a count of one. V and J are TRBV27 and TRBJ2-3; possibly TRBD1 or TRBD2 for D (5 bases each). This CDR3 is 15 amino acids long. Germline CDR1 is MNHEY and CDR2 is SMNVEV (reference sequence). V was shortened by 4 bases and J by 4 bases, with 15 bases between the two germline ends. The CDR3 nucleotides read TGTGCCAGCAGTTCTGGGACCCGCGATGCAGATACGCAGTATTTT. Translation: CASSSGTRDADTQYF.

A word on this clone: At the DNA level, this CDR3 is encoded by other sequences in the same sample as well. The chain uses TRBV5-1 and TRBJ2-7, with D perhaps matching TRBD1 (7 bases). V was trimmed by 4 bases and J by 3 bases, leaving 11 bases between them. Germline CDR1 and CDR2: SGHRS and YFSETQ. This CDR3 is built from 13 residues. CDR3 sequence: CASSQGGGYEQYF. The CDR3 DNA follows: TGCGCCAGCAGCCAGGGGGGAGGCTACGAGCAGTACTTC.

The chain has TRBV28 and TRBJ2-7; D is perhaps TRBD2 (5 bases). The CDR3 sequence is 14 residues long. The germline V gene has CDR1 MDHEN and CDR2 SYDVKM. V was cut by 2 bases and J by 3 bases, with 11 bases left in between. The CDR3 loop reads CASSLGLQVYEQYF. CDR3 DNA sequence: TGTGCCAGCAGTTTAGGACTTCAAGTCTACGAGCAGTACTTC.

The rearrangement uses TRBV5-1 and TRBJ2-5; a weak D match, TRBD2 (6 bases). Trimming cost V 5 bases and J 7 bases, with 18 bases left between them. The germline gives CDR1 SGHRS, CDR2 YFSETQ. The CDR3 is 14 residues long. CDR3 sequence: CASRAGRNLGTQYF. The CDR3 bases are TGCGCCAGCAGGGCGGGAAGAAATTTGGGGACCCAGTACTTC.

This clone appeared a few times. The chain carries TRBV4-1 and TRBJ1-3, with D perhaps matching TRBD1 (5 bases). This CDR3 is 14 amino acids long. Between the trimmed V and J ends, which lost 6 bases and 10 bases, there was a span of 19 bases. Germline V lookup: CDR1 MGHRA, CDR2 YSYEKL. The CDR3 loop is CASRQPGPLSTIYF. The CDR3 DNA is TGCGCCAGCAGGCAACCGGGACCCCTTTCGACCATATATTTT.

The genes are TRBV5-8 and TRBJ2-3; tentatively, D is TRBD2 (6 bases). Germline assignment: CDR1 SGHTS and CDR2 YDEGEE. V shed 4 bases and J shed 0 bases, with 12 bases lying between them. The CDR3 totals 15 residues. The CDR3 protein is CASSTERASTDTQYF. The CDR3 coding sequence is TGTGCCAGCAGCACCGAGCGGGCGAGCACAGATACGCAGTATTTT.

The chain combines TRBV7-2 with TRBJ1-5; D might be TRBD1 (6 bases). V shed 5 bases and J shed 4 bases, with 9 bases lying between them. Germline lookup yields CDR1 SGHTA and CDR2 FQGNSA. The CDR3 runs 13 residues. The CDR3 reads CASSGRGNQPQHF. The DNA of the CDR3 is TGTGCCAGCAGCGGTAGGGGGAATCAGCCCCAGCATTTT.

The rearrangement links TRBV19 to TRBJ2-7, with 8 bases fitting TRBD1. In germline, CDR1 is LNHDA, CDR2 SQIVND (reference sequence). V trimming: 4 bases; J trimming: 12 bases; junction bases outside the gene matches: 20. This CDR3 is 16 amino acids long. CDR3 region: CASSRGQEDIGRKLYF. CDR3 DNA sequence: TGTGCCAGTAGTAGGGGACAGGAGGATATCGGTCGCAAGCTGTACTTC.

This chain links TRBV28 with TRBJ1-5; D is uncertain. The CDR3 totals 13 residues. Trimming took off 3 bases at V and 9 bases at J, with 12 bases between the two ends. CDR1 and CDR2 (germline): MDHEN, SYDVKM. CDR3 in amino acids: CASSFDTLRPQHF. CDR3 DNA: TGTGCCAGCAGTTTTGACACGTTAAGGCCCCAGCATTTT.

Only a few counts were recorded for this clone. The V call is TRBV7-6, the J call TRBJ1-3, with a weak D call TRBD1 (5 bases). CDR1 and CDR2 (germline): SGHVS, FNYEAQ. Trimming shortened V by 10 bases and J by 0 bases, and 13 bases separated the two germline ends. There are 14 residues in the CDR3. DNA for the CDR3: TGTGCCATCGGGGGACGGGGCTCTGGAAACACCATATATTTT. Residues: CAIGGRGSGNTIYF. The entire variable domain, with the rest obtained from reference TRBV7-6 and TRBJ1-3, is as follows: GAGVSQSPRYKVTKRGQDVALRCDPISGHVSLYWYRQALGQGPEFLTYFNYEAQQDKSGLPNDRFSAERPEGSISTLTIQRTEQRDSAMYRCAIGGRGSGNTIYFGEGSWLTVV.

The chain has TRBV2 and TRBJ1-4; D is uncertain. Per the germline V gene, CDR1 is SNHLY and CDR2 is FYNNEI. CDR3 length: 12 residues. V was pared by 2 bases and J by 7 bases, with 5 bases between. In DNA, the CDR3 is TGTGCCAGCAGTGAATATGTTGAAAAACTGTTTTTT. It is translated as CASSEYVEKLFF.

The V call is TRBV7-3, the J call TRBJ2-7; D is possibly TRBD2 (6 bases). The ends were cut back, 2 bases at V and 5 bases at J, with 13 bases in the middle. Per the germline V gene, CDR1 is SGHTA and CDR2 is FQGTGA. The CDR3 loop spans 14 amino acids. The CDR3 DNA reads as TGTGCCAGCAGCTTAGGAGGGAGCTTCGACGAGCAGTACTTC. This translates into CASSLGGSFDEQYF.

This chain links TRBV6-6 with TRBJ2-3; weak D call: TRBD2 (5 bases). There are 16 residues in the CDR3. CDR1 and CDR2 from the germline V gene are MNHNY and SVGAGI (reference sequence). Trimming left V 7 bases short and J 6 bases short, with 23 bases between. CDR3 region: CASNPNPLALSDTQYF. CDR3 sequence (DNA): TGTGCCAGCAACCCCAACCCCCTAGCCCTTTCGGATACGCAGTATTTT.

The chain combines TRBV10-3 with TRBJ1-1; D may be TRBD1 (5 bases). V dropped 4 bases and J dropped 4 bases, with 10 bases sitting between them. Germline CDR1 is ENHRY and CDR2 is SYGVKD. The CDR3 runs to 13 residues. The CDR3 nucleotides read TGTGCCATCAGTGGAGGGGTAGGCACTGAAGCTTTCTTT. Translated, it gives CAISGGVGTEAFF.

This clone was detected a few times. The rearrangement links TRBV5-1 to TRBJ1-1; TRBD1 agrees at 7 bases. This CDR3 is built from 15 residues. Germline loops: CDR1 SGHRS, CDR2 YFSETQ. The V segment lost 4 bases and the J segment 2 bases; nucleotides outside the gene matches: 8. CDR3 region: CASSAGGTANTEAFF. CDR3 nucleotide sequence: TGCGCCAGCAGCGCCGGGGGGACAGCTAACACTGAAGCTTTCTTT.